This entry features one TCR beta chain sequence. The CDR3 contains 14 residues. CDR1 and CDR2 from the germline V gene are SGDLS and YYNGEE. Trimming cost V 3 bases and J 2 bases; bases outside gene matches: 3. The source of the sample is a study of blood T cell repertoires in COVID-19. Clones were read by immunoSEQ multiplex PCR, and TCRdb kept only the in-frame ones, dropping some. Found here are about 87,000 clones, approximately 82% of them singletons; the top ten hold approximately 2%. The TCR was taken from a woman aged 70 to 79 with acute or convalescent COVID-19. The sequencing sample was made of peripheral blood. The chain combines TRBV9 with TRBJ2-7; 9 nucleotides align to TRBD1. CDR3 amino acids: CASSGGTGTYEQYF. In nucleotides, the CDR3 is TGTGCCAGCAGCGGCGGGACAGGGACCTACGAGCAGTACTTC.